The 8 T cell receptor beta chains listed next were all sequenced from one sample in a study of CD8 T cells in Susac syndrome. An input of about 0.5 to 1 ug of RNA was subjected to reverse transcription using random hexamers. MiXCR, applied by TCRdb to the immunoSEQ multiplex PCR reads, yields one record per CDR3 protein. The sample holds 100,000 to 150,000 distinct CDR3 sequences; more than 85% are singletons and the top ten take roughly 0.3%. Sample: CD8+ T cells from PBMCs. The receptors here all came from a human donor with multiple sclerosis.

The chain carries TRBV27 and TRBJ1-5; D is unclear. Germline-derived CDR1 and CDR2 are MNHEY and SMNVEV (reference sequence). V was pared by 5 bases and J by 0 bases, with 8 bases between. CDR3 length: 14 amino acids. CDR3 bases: TGTGCCAGCAGTGAACGATATAGCAATCAGCCCCAGCATTTT. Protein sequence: CASSERYSNQPQHF.

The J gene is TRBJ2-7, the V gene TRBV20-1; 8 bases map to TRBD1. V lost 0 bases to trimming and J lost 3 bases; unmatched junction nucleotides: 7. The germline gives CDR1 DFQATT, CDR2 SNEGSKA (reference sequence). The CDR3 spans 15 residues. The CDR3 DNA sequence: TGCAGTGCTAGAGACCCAGACAGGGGAGTCTACGAGCAGTACTTC. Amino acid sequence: CSARDPDRGVYEQYF.

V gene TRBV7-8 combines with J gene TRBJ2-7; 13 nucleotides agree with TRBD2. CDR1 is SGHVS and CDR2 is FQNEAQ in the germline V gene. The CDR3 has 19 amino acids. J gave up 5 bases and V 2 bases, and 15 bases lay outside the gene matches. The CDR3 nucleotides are TGTGCCAGCAGCTTACCGCGACTAGCGGGGGGCGAGATAAGTAACGAGCAGTACTTC. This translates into CASSLPRLAGGEISNEQYF.

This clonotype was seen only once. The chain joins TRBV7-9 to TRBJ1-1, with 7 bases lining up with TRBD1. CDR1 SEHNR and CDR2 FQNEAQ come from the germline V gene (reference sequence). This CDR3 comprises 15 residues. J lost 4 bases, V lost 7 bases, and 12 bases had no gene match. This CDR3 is CASTQMGQLITEAFF. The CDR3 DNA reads TGTGCCAGCACCCAAATGGGACAGTTGATCACTGAAGCTTTCTTT.

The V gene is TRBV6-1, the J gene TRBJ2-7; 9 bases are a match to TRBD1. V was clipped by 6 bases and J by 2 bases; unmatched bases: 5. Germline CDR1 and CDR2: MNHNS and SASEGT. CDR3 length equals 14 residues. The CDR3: CASRGTGRTYEQYV. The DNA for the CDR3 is TGTGCCAGCAGGGGGACAGGGCGGACCTACGAGCAGTACGTC.

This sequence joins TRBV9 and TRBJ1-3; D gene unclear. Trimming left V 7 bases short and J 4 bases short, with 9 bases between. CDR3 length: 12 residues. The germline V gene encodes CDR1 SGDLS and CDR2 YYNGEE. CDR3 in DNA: TGTGCCAGCGGGCACATAGGAAACACCATATATTTT. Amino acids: CASGHIGNTIYF.

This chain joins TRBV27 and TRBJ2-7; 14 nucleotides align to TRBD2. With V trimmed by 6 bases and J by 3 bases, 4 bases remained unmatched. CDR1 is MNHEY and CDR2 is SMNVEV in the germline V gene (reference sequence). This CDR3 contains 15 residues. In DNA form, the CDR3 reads TGTGCCAGCAGGGCAGGGACTAGCGGGGGCTACGAGCAGTACTTC. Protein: CASRAGTSGGYEQYF.

CDR3 sequence reads: CASSEEGSSNQPQHF. Here the CDR3 DNA reads TGTGCCAGCAGCGAGGAGGGTTCAAGCAATCAGCCCCAGCATTTT. The V call is TRBV9, the J call TRBJ1-5, with unresolved D. V lost 3 bases and J lost 1, with 11 bases in between. The CDR3 is 15 residues long. Germline V gives CDR1 SGDLS, CDR2 YYNGEE. Supplemented by reference TRBV9 and TRBJ1-5, the full variable domain reads DSGVTQTPKHLITATGQRVTLRCSPRSGDLSVYWYQQSLDQGLQFLIQYYNGEERAKGNILERFSAQQFPDLHSELNLSSLELGDSALYFCASSEEGSSNQPQHFGDGTRLSIL.